What follows are 27 T cell receptor beta chains derived from one specimen sequenced in a study of control samples from healthy donors and cancer patients. The protocol was immunoSEQ multiplex PCR, while the TCRdb copy is restricted to in-frame clones and leaves out a portion. The sample includes approximately 100,000 clones, approximately 90% of them seen just once. The source material was PBMCs. These receptors all come from a man in his sixties with lung cancer.

V usage is TRBV4-1 and J usage is TRBJ2-2, with 8 bases matching TRBD2. The germline CDR1 and CDR2 sequences are MGHRA and YSYEKL. The V segment lost 4 bases and the J segment 4 bases; nucleotides outside the gene matches: 8. The CDR3 spans 16 residues. CDR3 bases: TGCGCCAGCAGCCTAATTAGCGGGGCCTCCACCGGGGAGCTGTTTTTT. It yields the protein CASSLISGASTGELFF.

The V call is TRBV11-2, the J call TRBJ2-1, with D perhaps TRBD2 (7 bases). V gave up 7 bases and J gave up 7 bases, with 17 bases separating them. The germline V gene encodes CDR1 SGHAT and CDR2 FQNNGV. The length of the CDR3 is 14 residues. As DNA, the CDR3 is TGTGCCAGCAAAGGGGGGGCCTCTCCTAATGAGCAGTTCTTC. This gives the protein CASKGGASPNEQFF.

The V call is TRBV3-1 (or the pseudogene TRBV3-2), the J call TRBJ2-3, with a weak D call TRBD2 (6 bases). Trimming took off 1 base at V and 0 bases at J, with 14 bases between the two ends. CDR1 and CDR2 (germline): LGHDT, YNNKEL (reference sequence). The CDR3 covers 17 residues. The CDR3 bases are TGTGCCAGCAGCCAAGTCTTTTTTGCGGGGAGCACAGATACGCAGTATTTT. This sequence encodes CASSQVFFAGSTDTQYF.

This clone has only one observation. The V call is TRBV10-3, the J call TRBJ2-3, with 8 bases matching TRBD2. CDR1 and CDR2 from the germline V gene are ENHRY and SYGVKD. The CDR3 has 17 amino acids. V lost 1 base, J lost 2 bases, and 8 bases stayed unmatched. CDR3 region: CAISEFGGGPNTDTQYF. Written as DNA, the CDR3 is TGTGCCATCAGTGAGTTCGGGGGGGGCCCCAACACAGATACGCAGTATTTT.

In its sample, this clone was seen a few times. The chain links TRBV5-1 to TRBJ2-6; D remains unclear. The CDR3 covers 15 residues. Germline loops: CDR1 SGHRS, CDR2 YFSETQ. V was trimmed by 0 bases and J by 2 bases, leaving 6 bases between them. The CDR3 sequence: CASSLVETGANVLTF. The CDR3 nucleotides are TGCGCCAGCAGCTTGGTAGAGACTGGGGCCAACGTCCTGACTTTC. The full variable domain, its missing parts supplied by reference TRBV5-1 and TRBJ2-6, is KAGVTQTPRYLIKTRGQQVTLSCSPISGHRSVSWYQQTPGQGLQFLFEYFSETQRNKGNFPGRFSGRQFSNSRSEMNVSTLELGDSALYLCASSLVETGANVLTFGAGSRLTVL.

This chain links TRBV7-8 with TRBJ2-1; weak D call: TRBD1 (5 bases). Germline V gene lookup returns CDR1 SGHVS and CDR2 FQNEAQ. The CDR3 has 16 residues. Trimming shortened V by 4 bases and J by 4 bases, and 17 bases separated the two germline ends. The CDR3: CASSSLGQAPYNEQFF. Written as DNA, the CDR3 is TGTGCCAGCAGCTCCCTGGGGCAGGCGCCGTACAATGAGCAGTTCTTC. Full variable domain (missing parts from reference TRBV7-8 and TRBJ2-1): GAGVSQSPRYKVAKRGQDVALRCDPISGHVSLFWYQQALGQGPEFLTYFQNEAQLDKSGLPSDRFFAERPEGSVSTLKIQRTQQEDSAVYLCASSSLGQAPYNEQFFGPGTRLTVL.

CDR3 amino acids: CATSDPYRGVGTDTQYF. For the CDR3, the DNA is TGTGCCACCAGTGATCCCTACAGGGGAGTGGGCACAGATACGCAGTATTTT. The V call is TRBV24-1, the J call TRBJ2-3; 7 bases are a match to TRBD1. The V and J ends lost 3 bases and 1 base, in that order; junction bases with no gene match: 9. The CDR3 has 17 residues. The germline gives CDR1 KGHDR, CDR2 SFDVKD.

V is TRBV6-5 and J is TRBJ1-6, with D unresolved. CDR1 MNHEY and CDR2 SVGAGI come from the germline V gene. V was cut by 6 bases and J by 7 bases, with 10 bases left in between. The CDR3 contains 13 residues. The CDR3 bases are TGTGCCAGCAGGAAATTCGGAAATTCACCCCTCCACTTT. It yields the protein CASRKFGNSPLHF.

The V and J genes are TRBV30 and TRBJ1-1; D uncertain. The germline V and J ends were trimmed by 4 bases and 6 bases, with 21 bases remaining between them. This CDR3 contains 15 residues. From germline, CDR1 is GTSNPN and CDR2 SVGIG (reference sequence). In nucleotides, the CDR3 is TGTGCCTGGAATCGCAGGAGGACCGGTTTCGCTGAAGCTTTCTTT. Amino acid sequence: CAWNRRRTGFAEAFF.

This clone was detected only once. The rearrangement links TRBV25-1 to TRBJ1-2; D not certain. Germline CDR1 reads MGHDK; CDR2 reads SYGVNS. The CDR3 extends over 15 amino acids. V lost 3 bases and J 5 bases, leaving 16 bases between the germline ends. In nucleotides, the CDR3 is TGTGCCAGCAGTGACGTGGGAGGGAAAAGATATGGCTACACCTTC. Its translation: CASSDVGGKRYGYTF.

The chain carries TRBV6-5 and TRBJ2-3; 9 nucleotides agree with TRBD2. The J segment lost 7 bases and the V segment lost 6 bases, leaving 11 bases of the junction unmatched. The length of the CDR3 is 15 residues. Germline loops: CDR1 MNHEY, CDR2 SVGAGI. CDR3 loop: CASSKSGTSPNTQYF. CDR3 coding DNA: TGTGCCAGCAGCAAATCCGGGACTAGCCCTAATACGCAGTATTTT.

This clone occurred a few times. The chain couples TRBV7-2 to TRBJ2-3; D call uncertain. V gave up 7 bases and J gave up 0 bases, with 14 bases separating them. Germline V gene sequence: CDR1 SGHTA, CDR2 FQGNSA. The CDR3 runs to 15 residues. CDR3 residues: CASNLGTLSTDTQYF. In nucleotides, the CDR3 is TGTGCCAGCAACCTGGGAACCTTAAGCACAGATACGCAGTATTTT.

The CDR3 reads CASSFQTGNEKLFF. The DNA for the CDR3 is TGTGCCAGCAGCTTCCAGACGGGAAATGAAAAACTGTTTTTT. The rearrangement joins TRBV7-2 to TRBJ1-4; no firm D call. CDR1 and CDR2 (germline): SGHTA, FQGNSA. The CDR3 has 14 amino acids. Between the trimmed V and J ends, which lost 3 bases and 5 bases, there was a span of 10 bases.

CDR3 region: CASSGGPSNQPQHF. In DNA, the CDR3 is TGTGCCAGTTCTGGAGGGCCTAGCAATCAGCCCCAGCATTTT. The V and J genes are TRBV6-5 and TRBJ1-5; D remains ambiguous. V gave up 9 bases and J gave up 0 bases, with 12 bases separating them. Germline CDR1 and CDR2: MNHEY and SVGAGI. The CDR3 consists of 14 residues.

The genes are TRBV6-5 and TRBJ1-5; D unclear. V lost 10 bases and J lost 7, with 11 bases in between. This CDR3 comprises 11 residues. Germline V gene data show CDR1 as MNHEY and CDR2 as SVGAGI. CDR3 residues: CATARIQPQHF. Here the CDR3 DNA reads TGTGCCACCGCGAGGATCCAGCCCCAGCATTTT.

V is TRBV5-5 and J is TRBJ2-3; 8 nucleotides align to TRBD1. Germline V gene data show CDR1 as SGHKS and CDR2 as YYEKEE (reference sequence). V lost 2 bases to trimming and J lost 2 bases; unmatched junction nucleotides: 4. CDR3 length equals 15 residues. In DNA form, the CDR3 reads TGTGCCAGCAGCTTCCGGGACAGGTTCACAGATACGCAGTATTTT. The encoded protein is CASSFRDRFTDTQYF.

This clone was recorded once. CDR3 sequence: CAWSSLGRGDTEAFF. For the CDR3, the DNA is TGTGCCTGGAGTTCCCTCGGAAGAGGAGACACTGAAGCTTTCTTT. This chain uses TRBV30 with TRBJ1-1; D gene uncertain. Germline-derived CDR1 and CDR2 are GTSNPN and SVGIG (reference sequence). Trimming took off 2 bases at V and 3 bases at J, with 16 bases between the two ends. The CDR3 has 15 amino acids.

This clone has just one count. This chain links TRBV2 with TRBJ2-6; the match to TRBD1 covers 10 bases. V trimming: 4 bases; J trimming: 3 bases; junction bases outside the gene matches: 3. The CDR3 extends over 16 amino acids. Germline CDR1 SNHLY, CDR2 FYNNEI. The chain's CDR3 is CASSGTGGIGANVLTF. Here the CDR3 DNA reads TGTGCCAGCAGTGGGACAGGGGGTATTGGGGCCAACGTCCTGACTTTC.

The V gene is TRBV25-1, the J gene TRBJ2-2; D might be TRBD1 (6 bases). In germline, CDR1 is MGHDK, CDR2 SYGVNS. Trimming removed 1 base from V and 3 bases from J, with 18 bases in between. The CDR3 is 18 residues long. The CDR3 is CASSELSGAQSYTGELFF. The CDR3 region has the DNA TGTGCCAGCAGTGAATTATCAGGGGCCCAAAGTTACACCGGGGAGCTGTTTTTT.

The rearrangement links TRBV30 to TRBJ1-1; the D is unclear. This CDR3 spans 13 amino acids. V gave up 2 bases and J gave up 1 base, with 8 bases separating them. Germline V gene data show CDR1 as GTSNPN and CDR2 as SVGIG (reference sequence). DNA for the CDR3: TGTGCCTGGAGTAAAGCGCGGAACACTGAAGCTTTCTTT. Its translation is CAWSKARNTEAFF.

The rearrangement links TRBV3-1 (or the pseudogene TRBV3-2) to TRBJ1-2; TRBD1 is a possible D gene (6 bases). Trimming pared 4 bases from V and 2 bases from J, leaving 14 bases between. The length of the CDR3 is 15 residues. The germline CDR1 and CDR2 sequences are LGHDT and YNNKEL (reference sequence). CDR3 in DNA: TGTGCCAGCAGCCCCCGGGGACATGTCAACTATGGCTACACCTTC. It specifies CASSPRGHVNYGYTF.

V gene TRBV6-5 combines with J gene TRBJ2-7; D is undetermined. The CDR3 is made up of 16 amino acids. Between the trimmed V and J ends, which lost 0 bases and 2 bases, there was a span of 14 bases. CDR1 is MNHEY and CDR2 is SVGAGI in the germline V gene. The CDR3 protein is CASSYSRMRWTYEQYF. CDR3 in DNA: TGTGCCAGCAGTTACTCGAGAATGAGATGGACCTACGAGCAGTACTTC.

This rearrangement joins TRBV30 to TRBJ1-5, with D unclear. This CDR3 contains 14 residues. V lost 0 bases and J 4 bases, leaving 10 bases between the germline ends. Per the germline V gene, CDR1 is GTSNPN and CDR2 is SVGIG (reference sequence). CDR3 sequence: CAWSVQGANQPQHF. The CDR3 DNA is TGTGCCTGGAGTGTACAAGGAGCTAATCAGCCCCAGCATTTT.

CDR3 DNA: TGCGCCAGCAGCTTGGCACAGCTTACTAATTCACCCCTCCACTTT. Its protein product is CASSLAQLTNSPLHF. The gene calls are TRBV5-1 and TRBJ1-6; D remains ambiguous. V dropped 0 bases and J dropped 6 bases, with 10 bases sitting between them. The length of the CDR3 is 15 residues. Germline V CDR1 and CDR2: SGHRS, YFSETQ.

This clone has a single count. Other DNA sequences in this specimen translate into the identical CDR3. The chain couples TRBV5-1 to TRBJ1-2; 8 bases line up with TRBD1. CDR3 length: 13 amino acids. The V and J ends lost 2 bases and 6 bases, in that order; junction bases with no gene match: 3. Germline V lookup: CDR1 SGHRS, CDR2 YFSETQ. In DNA form, the CDR3 reads TGCGCCAGCAGCTTAGGACAGGGAGATGGCTACACCTTC. Its translation is CASSLGQGDGYTF.

The V gene is TRBV5-6, the J gene TRBJ2-3, with D uncertain. Between the trimmed V and J ends, which lost 4 bases and 2 bases, there was a span of 11 bases. CDR3 length: 14 residues. Germline loops: CDR1 SGHDT, CDR2 YYEEEE. The CDR3 protein is CASSVKYSTDTQYF. The DNA for the CDR3 is TGTGCCAGCAGCGTGAAGTACTCCACAGATACGCAGTATTTT.

The V and J genes are TRBV9 and TRBJ1-5; D might be TRBD1 (5 bases). Trimming took 4 bases from V and 4 from J, leaving 15 bases between them. Germline V gene sequence: CDR1 SGDLS, CDR2 YYNGEE. This CDR3 has 15 residues. The CDR3 region is CASSSGLGANQPQHF. In nucleotides, the CDR3 is TGTGCCAGCAGCTCCGGGCTCGGGGCAAATCAGCCCCAGCATTTT.